This T cell receptor (beta chain) was sequenced during a study of T cell responses to AZD1222 COVID-19 vaccine (dated by TCRdb to about 2021). Context from the whole study: TCR sequencing was performed for roughly 250 trial participants, of whom approximately 200 were given two doses of AZD1222 and around 26 were given two doses of MenACWY control vaccine. Trial participants were enrolled into age subgroups of 18-55, 56-69 and 70-plus years, which contained 148, 28 and 57 TCR-sequenced participants, respectively.

Results the study describes overall, beyond this receptor: Reportedly, almost half of the unique spike-specific TCRs recognized epitopes lying outside the regions that are mutated in the B.1.351 and B.1.1.7 variants. The 56-69-year group was small, and its depth increase did not reach significance, likely because of low power. Conclusions about previously exposed vaccinees are limited because only five to seven AZD1222 recipients were SARS-CoV-2 seropositive at baseline. Because no samples from the day 14 peak response were available, repertoires could be characterized only after the peak T cell response. After two AZD1222 doses, both the breadth and the depth of spike-specific TCRs were significantly higher than at day 0 and than in MenACWY recipients. Participants were mostly white British and included more females than males, and it was suggested by the authors that clonal diversity may have been underestimated. CD4 TCRs associated with the vaccine covered the entire spike protein, and the dominant responses were in regions 160-218 and 743-854.

This specimen's time point label, interpreted: about 28 days (+/-7) after the second vaccine dose. AZD1222 recipients given second doses at about 4 weeks or at about 12 weeks were pooled, since spike-specific TCR depth and breadth were not found to differ between the two schedules. Vaccinee samples were obtained from the UK trials COV001 and COV002, which included a single-blind randomized controlled phase 2/3 trial of AZD1222 (ChAdOx1 nCoV-19) in healthy adults. For TCRbeta chain sequencing, PBMC samples from trial participants were taken at day 0 and at day 28 after the second dose. A note on this clone: This receptor's antigen is unknown. Base qualities are not recorded, but no much larger clone differs from it by a single base.

The CDR3 regions of human TCRbeta chains were analyzed by immunosequencing. Processing in the source paper ran as follows. TCRs in the repertoires were matched against a reference library of SARS-CoV-2-specific TCRs that had been generated with the MIRA antigen-specificity platform. Breadth was defined as the fraction of unique TCRs that were SARS-CoV-2-associated, and depth was defined as the fraction of total T cells that were SARS-CoV-2-associated. Using the MIRA data, each spike-specific TCR was assigned both to the spike region to which the TCR was reactive and to a CD4 or CD8 class. Log10-transformed breadth and depth values were compared by one-way ANOVA with Sidak's multiple comparisons tests. In TCRdb, the immuneACCESS table is reduced to in-frame sequences with V and J assigned. These tables do not hold every clone; where another copy was compared, an unresolved V gene accounts for under half, and the others remain unexplained. D and trimming were read from the DNA, whereas the V and J calls and clone size are those reported in that table. The sample table lists 150,000 to 200,000 clones, around 88% of them with a count of one. The top ten hold approximately 10% of the sample.

The input for sequencing was peripheral blood, taken 28 days after the second AZD1222 dose. This receptor was taken from an adult who received the AZD1222 COVID-19 vaccine.

At the DNA level, the sequence is TGTGCCAGCAGCTCCCCGGCGGACTACGAGCAGTACTTC. Its protein product is CASSSPADYEQYF. Recombination joined TRBV28 with TRBJ2-7, with an unclear D gene assignment. Measured from the cysteine to the phenylalanine, the CDR3 is 13 residues long. Only the CDR3 region is kept as DNA, spanning 39 bases read in frame from base 1. At the junction V is shortened by 6 bases and J by 3 bases, with 12 bases in between. From the germline V gene, CDR1 is MDHEN and CDR2 is SYDVKM.